This T cell receptor beta chain derives from a study of T cells in pancreatic ductal adenocarcinoma. Losses at the gene ends were 5 bases for V and 1 base for J; bases not matched to a gene: 2. The CDR3 is 15 amino acids. The germline V gene encodes CDR1 MGHRA and CDR2 YSYEKL. Profiling relied on immunoSEQ multiplex PCR, and the TCRdb table lists in-frame clones only, not all of them. Among around 15,000 clones listed, under 95% were seen once. Selected pancreatic ductal adenocarcinoma patients had undergone surgery without neoadjuvant therapy. Material: PBMCs. This clonotype originated in a human donor with pancreatic ductal adenocarcinoma. This chain connects TRBV4-1 to TRBJ2-3, with 11 bases identical to TRBD2. CDR3 in DNA: TGCGCCAGCAGCATACTAGCGGGAGGCACAGATACGCAGTATTTT. Translating it yields CASSILAGGTDTQYF.